This T cell receptor beta chain was captured in a study of T-cell memory formation after mild COVID-19 (dated by TCRdb to the early 2020s). With regard to the full study: TCR sequence clusters from the two donors were found to be largely donor specific. The cohort comprised two young, previously healthy adult volunteers, one female and one male. Longitudinal TCRalpha and TCRbeta repertoire sequencing tracked T-cell clones expanding and contracting after mild COVID-19 in two donors.

Broad study findings and their caveats: Some responding clones were detected in pre-infection memory, suggesting pre-existing cross-reactive memory T cells joined the SARS-CoV-2 response. From day 15 to 85, contracting clones showed balanced CD4/CD8 phenotypes, whereas a second wave of clones that expanded from day 15 to 37 leaned towards CD4+. Contracting CD4+ clones turned up mainly in the CM and EM memory subsets, whereas EMRA was where CD8+ clones were enriched. The second-wave clones that peaked on day 37 were not confirmed to be SARS-CoV-2 specific. Only a couple of mild cases were covered in the study, and larger cohorts including severe cases with pre-infection samples were considered necessary.

The reads were generated on an Illumina NovaSeq 6000. cDNA libraries for TCRalpha and TCRbeta were prepared by 5'RACE using constant-segment primers, with sample barcodes and unique molecular identifiers added. Trizol reagent was used to extract RNA from every sample. Libraries were amplified in two PCR steps, with a second sample barcode and Illumina TruSeq adapters added in the second step. The libraries were sequenced on an Illumina NovaSeq using 2 x 150 bp paired-end reads. Processing in the source paper ran as follows. Demultiplexing of reads and collapsing into UMI-guided consensus sequences were performed with migec v1.2.7. Using mixcr v2.1.11, UMI consensuses were aligned to TRA and TRB V and J templates and then assembled into clonotypes. Expanded or contracted clonotypes were those called significant by both edgeR and NoisET, with noise models trained on biological replicates. For edgeR calls, the thresholds were a false discovery rate-adjusted p below 0.01 and a log2 fold-change of 1. As an exploratory analysis of dynamics, PCA with hierarchical clustering was applied to max-normalized trajectories of the 1000 most abundant clonotypes. Each responding clone was given a CD4 or CD8 phenotype based on the CD4+ and CD8+ repertoires, which had been sequenced separately. TCRdb reworked the public reads: Q25 trimming with fastp, MiXCR clone assembly, productive beta chains retained. Records with the same CDR3 protein are collapsed into one entry carrying the most frequent genes and DNA. The V and J calls shown here were made by TCRdb, not taken from the authors' results. A total of about 470,000 distinct CDR3 sequences appear in this sample, around a sixth of them only once. The ten largest clones capture roughly 12% of the sample.

PBMCs were isolated by Ficoll-Paque density gradient centrifugation. According to the germline V gene, CDR1 reads LGHNA and CDR2 reads YNFKEQ. From the cysteine through the phenylalanine, the CDR3 covers 13 amino acids. The retained sequence is limited to the CDR3, 39 bases, with the frame set at the first base. Regarding this clonotype: The antigen this receptor binds is unknown. The junction shows a germline mismatch at one end, possibly a read error.

The sample taken for sequencing was PBMCs or a T cell subset sorted from them (not recorded which). The receptor was isolated from an adult woman who had mild COVID-19 (a few samples of this study predate the infection). The sample titles of this study are shuffled in the database, so cell type and time point are left out; the donor was told from shared clones. The V gene is TRBV4-2 and the J gene is TRBJ2-1, with the D gene uncertain. The nucleotide sequence reads as follows: TGTGCCAGCAGCCATGCGAACCCCCCTCAGGCAGTCTTC. Translated, this gives CASSHANPPQAVF.